These T cell receptor beta chains were read from a single sample in a study of shared clonotypes between healthy human individuals. Clones were read by immunoSEQ multiplex PCR, and TCRdb kept only the in-frame ones, dropping some. This sample carries 650,000 to 750,000 clones, 72% of them seen once, and the ten largest clones take about 1.8%. Sequences were obtained from memory CD4+ T cells sorted from blood. The receptors were sampled from a woman in her 30s in good health. CDR3s include the opening cysteine and the closing phenylalanine or tryptophan. Fields, in order: V gene, D gene, J gene, CDR3 protein. The D gene is left open where the match is weak.

TRBV2	NA	TRBJ1-2	CASGPGYGYTF
TRBV5-1	NA	TRBJ2-1	CASSLDSHSYNEQFF
TRBV18	NA	TRBJ2-5	CASSLIRGEETQYF
TRBV5-6	NA	TRBJ2-7	CASSLWGYEQYF
TRBV6-1	TRBD1	TRBJ1-1	CASCLGQGIPEAFF
TRBV10-3	TRBD1	TRBJ2-3	CAIRDPGQGSTDTQYF
TRBV30	TRBD1	TRBJ2-5	CAWRPGTDQETQYF
TRBV28	NA	TRBJ1-4	CASGPNEKLFF
TRBV27	TRBD1	TRBJ2-6	CASSPYSFGTGVSGANVLTF
TRBV7-8	NA	TRBJ1-3	CASSLVDRRNTIYF
TRBV5-4	TRBD1	TRBJ2-7	CASSLAGTGGYSAEQYF
TRBV19	TRBD1	TRBJ1-5	CASSIVGTGASLGNQPQHF
TRBV25-1	NA	TRBJ2-7	CASSHDHSPSEQYF